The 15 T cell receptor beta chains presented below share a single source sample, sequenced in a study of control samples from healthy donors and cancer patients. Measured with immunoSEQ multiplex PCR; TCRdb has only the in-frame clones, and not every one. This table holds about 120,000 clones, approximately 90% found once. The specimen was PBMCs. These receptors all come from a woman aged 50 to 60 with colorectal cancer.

CDR3 sequence reads: CASSVDPLNSYNEQFF. The CDR3 nucleotides read TGTGCCAGCAGCGTAGACCCCTTAAACTCCTACAATGAGCAGTTCTTC. This chain links TRBV9 with TRBJ2-1; no reliable D call. This CDR3 region has 16 residues. V was cut by 0 bases and J by 0 bases, with 10 bases left in between. CDR1 SGDLS and CDR2 YYNGEE come from the germline V gene.

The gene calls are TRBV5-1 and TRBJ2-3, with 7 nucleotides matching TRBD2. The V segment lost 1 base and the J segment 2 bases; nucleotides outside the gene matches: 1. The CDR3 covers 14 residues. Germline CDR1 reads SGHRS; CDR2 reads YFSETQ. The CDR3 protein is CASSLSGVTDTQYF. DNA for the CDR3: TGCGCCAGCAGCTTGAGCGGGGTCACAGATACGCAGTATTTT.

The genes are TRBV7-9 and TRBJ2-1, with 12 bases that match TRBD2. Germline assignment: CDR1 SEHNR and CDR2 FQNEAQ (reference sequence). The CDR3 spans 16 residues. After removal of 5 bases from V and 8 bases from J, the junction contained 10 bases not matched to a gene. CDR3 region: CASSRKTSGRADEQFF. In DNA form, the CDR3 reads TGTGCCAGCAGCCGCAAGACTAGCGGGAGAGCGGATGAGCAGTTCTTC.

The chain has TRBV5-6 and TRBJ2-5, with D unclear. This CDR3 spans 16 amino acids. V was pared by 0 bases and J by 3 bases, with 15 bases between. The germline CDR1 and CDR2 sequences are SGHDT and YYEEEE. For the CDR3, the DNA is TGTGCCAGCAGCTTGGTAGTGGCACCCCGCGAAGAGACCCAGTACTTC. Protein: CASSLVVAPREETQYF.

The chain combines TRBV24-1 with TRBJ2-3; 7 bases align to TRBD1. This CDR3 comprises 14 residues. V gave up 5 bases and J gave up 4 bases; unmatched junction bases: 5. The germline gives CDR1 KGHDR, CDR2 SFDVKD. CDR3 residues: CATSGDRDPDTQYF. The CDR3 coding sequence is TGTGCCACCAGTGGTGACAGGGACCCAGATACGCAGTATTTT.

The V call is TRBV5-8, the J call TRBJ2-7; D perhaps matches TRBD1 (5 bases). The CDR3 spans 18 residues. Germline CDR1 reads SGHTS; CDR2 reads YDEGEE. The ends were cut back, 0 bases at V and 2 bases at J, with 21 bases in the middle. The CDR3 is CASSLALDGPLGAYEQYF. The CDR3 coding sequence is TGTGCCAGCAGCTTGGCCTTGGACGGACCCTTAGGGGCCTACGAGCAGTACTTC.

The CDR3 bases are TGTGCCAGCAGCCCCGACAGGTTCTCAGAGACCCAGTACTTC. This sequence encodes CASSPDRFSETQYF. The chain joins TRBV3-1 (or the pseudogene TRBV3-2) to TRBJ2-5; maybe TRBD1 (6 bases). CDR3 size: 14 residues. CDR1 LGHDT and CDR2 YNNKEL come from the germline V gene (reference sequence). The ends were cut back, 4 bases at V and 4 bases at J, with 13 bases in the middle.

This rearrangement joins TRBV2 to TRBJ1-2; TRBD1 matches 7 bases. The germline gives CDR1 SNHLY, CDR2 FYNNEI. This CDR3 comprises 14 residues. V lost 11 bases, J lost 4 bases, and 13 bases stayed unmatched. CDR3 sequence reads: CAGAGDRAIYGYTF. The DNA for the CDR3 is TGTGCCGGAGCGGGAGACAGGGCCATCTATGGCTACACCTTC.

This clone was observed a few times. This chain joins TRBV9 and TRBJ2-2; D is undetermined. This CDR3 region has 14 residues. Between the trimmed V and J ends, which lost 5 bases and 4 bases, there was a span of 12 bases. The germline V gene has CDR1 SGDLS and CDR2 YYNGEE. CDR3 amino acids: CASRGNTPTGELFF. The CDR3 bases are TGTGCCAGCAGAGGGAACACCCCCACCGGGGAGCTGTTTTTT.

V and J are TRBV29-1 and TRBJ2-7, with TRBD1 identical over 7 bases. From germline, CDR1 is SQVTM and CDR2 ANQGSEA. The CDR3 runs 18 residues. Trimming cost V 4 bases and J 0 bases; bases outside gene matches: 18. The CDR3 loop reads CSVGPNRPDRYSSYEQYF. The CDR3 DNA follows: TGCAGCGTTGGCCCTAATCGCCCGGACAGGTACTCCTCCTACGAGCAGTACTTC.

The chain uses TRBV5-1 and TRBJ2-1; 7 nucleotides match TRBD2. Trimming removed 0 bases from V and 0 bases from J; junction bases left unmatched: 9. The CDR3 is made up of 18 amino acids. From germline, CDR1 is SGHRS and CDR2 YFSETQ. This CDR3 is CASSLEGLLAGSYNEQFF. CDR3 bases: TGCGCCAGCAGCTTGGAAGGCCTTTTAGCGGGCTCCTACAATGAGCAGTTCTTC.

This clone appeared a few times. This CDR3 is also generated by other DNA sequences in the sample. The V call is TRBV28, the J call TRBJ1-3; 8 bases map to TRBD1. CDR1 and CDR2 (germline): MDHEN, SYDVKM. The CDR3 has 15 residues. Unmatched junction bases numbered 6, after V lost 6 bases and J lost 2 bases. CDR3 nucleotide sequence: TGTGCCAGCAGGTCGGACAGGGTCCCTGGAAACACCATATATTTT. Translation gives CASRSDRVPGNTIYF.

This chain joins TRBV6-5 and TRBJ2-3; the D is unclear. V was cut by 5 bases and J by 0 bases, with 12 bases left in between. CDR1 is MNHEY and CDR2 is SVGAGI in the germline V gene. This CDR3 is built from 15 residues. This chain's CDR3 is CASSQDHLSTDTQYF. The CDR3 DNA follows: TGTGCCAGCAGTCAGGACCACCTGAGCACAGATACGCAGTATTTT.

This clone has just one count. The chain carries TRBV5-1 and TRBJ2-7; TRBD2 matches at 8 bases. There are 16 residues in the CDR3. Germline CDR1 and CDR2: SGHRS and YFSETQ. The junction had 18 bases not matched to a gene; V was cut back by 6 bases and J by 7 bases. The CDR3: CASTPGGGSEFGEQYF. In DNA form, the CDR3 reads TGCGCCAGCACCCCCGGGGGGGGTTCTGAATTTGGGGAGCAGTACTTC.

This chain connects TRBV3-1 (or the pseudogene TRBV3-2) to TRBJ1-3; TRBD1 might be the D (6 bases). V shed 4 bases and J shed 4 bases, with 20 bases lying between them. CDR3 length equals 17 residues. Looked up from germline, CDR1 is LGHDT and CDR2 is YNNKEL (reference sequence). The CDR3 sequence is CASSPLNTGAPGNTIYF. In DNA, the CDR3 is TGTGCCAGCAGCCCACTAAATACGGGGGCGCCAGGAAACACCATATATTTT.